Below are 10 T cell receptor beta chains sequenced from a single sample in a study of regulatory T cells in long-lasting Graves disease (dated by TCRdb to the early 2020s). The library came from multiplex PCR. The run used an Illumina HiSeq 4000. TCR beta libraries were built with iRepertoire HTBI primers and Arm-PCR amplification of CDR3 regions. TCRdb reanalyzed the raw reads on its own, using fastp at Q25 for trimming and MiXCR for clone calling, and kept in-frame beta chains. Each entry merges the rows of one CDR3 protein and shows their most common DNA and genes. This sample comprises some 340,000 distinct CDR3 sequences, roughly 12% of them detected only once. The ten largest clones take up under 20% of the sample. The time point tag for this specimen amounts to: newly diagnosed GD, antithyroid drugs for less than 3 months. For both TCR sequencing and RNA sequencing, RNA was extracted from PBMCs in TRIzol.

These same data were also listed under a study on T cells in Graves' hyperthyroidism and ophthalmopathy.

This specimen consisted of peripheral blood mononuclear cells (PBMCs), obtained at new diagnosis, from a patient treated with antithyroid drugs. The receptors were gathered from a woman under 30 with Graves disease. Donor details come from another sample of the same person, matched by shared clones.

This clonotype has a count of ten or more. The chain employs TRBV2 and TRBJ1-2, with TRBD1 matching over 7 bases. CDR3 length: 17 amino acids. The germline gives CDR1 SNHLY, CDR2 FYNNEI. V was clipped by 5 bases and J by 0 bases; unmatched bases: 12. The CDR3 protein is CASSPSPGTAANYGYTF. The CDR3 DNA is TGTGCCAGCAGTCCGAGTCCCGGGACAGCGGCTAACTATGGCTACACCTTC. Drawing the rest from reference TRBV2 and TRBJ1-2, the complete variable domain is EPEVTQTPSHQVTQMGQEVILRCVPISNHLYFYWYRQILGQKVEFLVSFYNNEISEKSEIFDDQFSVERPDGSNFTLKIRSTKLEDSAMYFCASSPSPGTAANYGYTFGSGTRLTVV.

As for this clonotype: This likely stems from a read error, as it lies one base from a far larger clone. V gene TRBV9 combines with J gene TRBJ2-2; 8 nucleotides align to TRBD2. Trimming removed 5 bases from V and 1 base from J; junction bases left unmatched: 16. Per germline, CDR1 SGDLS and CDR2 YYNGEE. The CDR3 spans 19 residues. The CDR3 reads CASSIPLIAGSRNTGELFF. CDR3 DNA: TGTGCCAGCAGTATTCCTTTGATAGCGGGATCACGGAACACCGGGGAGCTGTTTTTT.

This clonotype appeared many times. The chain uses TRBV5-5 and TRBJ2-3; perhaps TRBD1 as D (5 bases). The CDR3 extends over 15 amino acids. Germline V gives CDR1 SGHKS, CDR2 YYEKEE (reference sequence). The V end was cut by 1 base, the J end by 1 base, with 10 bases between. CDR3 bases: TGTGCCAGCAGCTTGTCGTGGGGCGGCACAGATACGCAGTATTTT. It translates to CASSLSWGGTDTQYF. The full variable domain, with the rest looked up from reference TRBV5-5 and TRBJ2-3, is DAGVTQSPTHLIKTRGQQVTLRCSPISGHKSVSWYQQVLGQGPQFIFQYYEKEERGRGNFPDRFSARQFPNYSSELNVNALLLGDSALYLCASSLSWGGTDTQYFGPGTRLTVL.

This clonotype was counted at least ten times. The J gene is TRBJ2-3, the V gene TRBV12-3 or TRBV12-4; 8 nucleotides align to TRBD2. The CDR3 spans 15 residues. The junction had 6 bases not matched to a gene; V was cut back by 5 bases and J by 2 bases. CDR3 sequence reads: CASSPSGGNTDTQYF. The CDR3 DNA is TGTGCCAGCAGTCCCAGCGGGGGAAACACAGATACGCAGTATTTT.

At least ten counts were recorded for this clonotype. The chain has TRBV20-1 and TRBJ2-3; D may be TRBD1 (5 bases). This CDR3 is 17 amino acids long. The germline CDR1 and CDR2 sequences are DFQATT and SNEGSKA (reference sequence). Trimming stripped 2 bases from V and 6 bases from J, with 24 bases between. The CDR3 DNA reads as TGCAGTGCTAGACACCCGGACATCGGCCAACTCGCCGATACGCAGTATTTT. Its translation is CSARHPDIGQLADTQYF.

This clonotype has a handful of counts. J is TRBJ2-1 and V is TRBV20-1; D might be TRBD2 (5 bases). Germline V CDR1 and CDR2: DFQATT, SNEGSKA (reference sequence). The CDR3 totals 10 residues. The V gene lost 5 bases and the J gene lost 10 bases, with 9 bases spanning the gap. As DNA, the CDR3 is TGCAGTGCTGGAGGCTGGGAGCAGTTCTTC. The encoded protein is CSAGGWEQFF.

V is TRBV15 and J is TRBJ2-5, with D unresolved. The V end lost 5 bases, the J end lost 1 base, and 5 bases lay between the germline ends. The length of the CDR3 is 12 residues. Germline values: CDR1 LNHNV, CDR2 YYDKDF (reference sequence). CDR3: CATSPPQETQYF. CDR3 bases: TGTGCCACCAGCCCTCCCCAAGAGACCCAGTACTTC.

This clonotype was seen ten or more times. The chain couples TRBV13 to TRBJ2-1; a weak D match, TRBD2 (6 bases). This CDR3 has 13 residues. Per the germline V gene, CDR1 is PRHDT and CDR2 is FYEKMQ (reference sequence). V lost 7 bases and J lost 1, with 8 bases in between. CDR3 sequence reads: CASMEGSYNEQFF. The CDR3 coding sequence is TGTGCCAGCATGGAGGGGTCCTACAATGAGCAGTTCTTC.

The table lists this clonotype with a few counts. The CDR3 DNA sequence: TGTGCCAGCAGCTTATCAGGTACCGAGCAGTACTTC. Residues: CASSLSGTEQYF. The chain employs TRBV7-2 and TRBJ2-7; the D is unclear. Trimming took off 2 bases at V and 6 bases at J, with 8 bases between the two ends. The CDR3 runs to 12 residues. From germline, CDR1 is SGHTA and CDR2 FQGNSA.

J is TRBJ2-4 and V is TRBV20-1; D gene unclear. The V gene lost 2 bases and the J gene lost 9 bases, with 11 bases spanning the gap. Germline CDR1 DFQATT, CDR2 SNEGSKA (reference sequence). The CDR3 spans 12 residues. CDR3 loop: CSARLTTGIQYF. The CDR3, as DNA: TGCAGTGCTAGACTCACCACGGGCATTCAGTACTTC.